The clone carrying this T cell receptor beta chain was observed many times. The authors extracted RNA and reverse transcribed it into cDNA as the sequencing template. Sequencing used immunoSEQ multiplex PCR; TCRdb keeps in-frame clones, though not all of them. Of fewer than 80,000 clones listed, 55% to 75% are singletons. The sample comes from a study of CD8+ T cells in alopecia areata. The TCR sequence derives from a human donor with alopecia areata. The source was CD8+ T cells sorted from blood, collected at week 0.

CDR3 loop: CASSTGTVSNQPQHF. The CDR3 DNA sequence: TGTGCCAGTAGTACCGGGACAGTTAGCAATCAGCCCCAGCATTTT. The chain employs TRBV19 and TRBJ1-5, with 7 bases that match TRBD1. Germline V gene data show CDR1 as LNHDA and CDR2 as SQIVND (reference sequence). The CDR3 consists of 15 residues. Trimming took 4 bases from V and 0 from J; bases not matched to a gene: 3.